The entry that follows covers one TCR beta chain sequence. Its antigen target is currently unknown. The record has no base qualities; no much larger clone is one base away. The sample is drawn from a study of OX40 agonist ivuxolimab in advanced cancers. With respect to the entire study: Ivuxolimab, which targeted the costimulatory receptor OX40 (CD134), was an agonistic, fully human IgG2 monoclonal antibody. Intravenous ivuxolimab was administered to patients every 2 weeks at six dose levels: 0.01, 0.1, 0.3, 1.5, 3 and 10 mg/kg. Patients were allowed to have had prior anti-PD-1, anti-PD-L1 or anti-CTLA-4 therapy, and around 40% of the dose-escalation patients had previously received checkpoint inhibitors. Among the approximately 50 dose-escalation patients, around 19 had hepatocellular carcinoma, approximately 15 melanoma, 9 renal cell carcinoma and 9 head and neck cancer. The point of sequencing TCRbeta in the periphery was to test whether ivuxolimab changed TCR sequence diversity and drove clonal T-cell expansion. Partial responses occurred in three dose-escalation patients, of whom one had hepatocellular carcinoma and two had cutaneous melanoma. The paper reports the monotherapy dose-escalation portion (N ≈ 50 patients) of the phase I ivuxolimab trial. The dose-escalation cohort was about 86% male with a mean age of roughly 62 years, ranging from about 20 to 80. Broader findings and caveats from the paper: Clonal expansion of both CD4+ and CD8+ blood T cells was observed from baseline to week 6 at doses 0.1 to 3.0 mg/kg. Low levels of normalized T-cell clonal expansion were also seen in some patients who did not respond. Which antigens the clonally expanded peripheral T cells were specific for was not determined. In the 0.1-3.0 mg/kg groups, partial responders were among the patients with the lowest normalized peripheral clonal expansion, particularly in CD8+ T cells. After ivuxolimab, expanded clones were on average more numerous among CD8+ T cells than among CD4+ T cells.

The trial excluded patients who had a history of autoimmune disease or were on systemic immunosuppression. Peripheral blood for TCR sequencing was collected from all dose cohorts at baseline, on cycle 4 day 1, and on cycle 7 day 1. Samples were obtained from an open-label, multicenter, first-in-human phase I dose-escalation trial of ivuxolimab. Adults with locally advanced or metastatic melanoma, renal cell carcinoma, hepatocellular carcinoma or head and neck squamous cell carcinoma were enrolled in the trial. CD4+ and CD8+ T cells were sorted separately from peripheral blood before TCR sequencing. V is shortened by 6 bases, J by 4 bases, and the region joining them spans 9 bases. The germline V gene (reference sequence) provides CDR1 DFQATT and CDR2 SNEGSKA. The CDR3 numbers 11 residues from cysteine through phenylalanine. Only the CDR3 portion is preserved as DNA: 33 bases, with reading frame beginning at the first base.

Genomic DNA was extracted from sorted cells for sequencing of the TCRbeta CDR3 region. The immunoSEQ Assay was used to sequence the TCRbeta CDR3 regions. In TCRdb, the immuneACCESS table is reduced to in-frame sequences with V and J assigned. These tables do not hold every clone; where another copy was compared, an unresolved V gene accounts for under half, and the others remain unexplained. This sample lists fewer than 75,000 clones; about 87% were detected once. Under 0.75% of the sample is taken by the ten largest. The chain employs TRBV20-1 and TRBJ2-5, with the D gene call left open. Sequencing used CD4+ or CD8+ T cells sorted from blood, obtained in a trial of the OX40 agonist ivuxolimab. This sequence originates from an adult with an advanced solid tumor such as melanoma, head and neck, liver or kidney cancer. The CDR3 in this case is CSAARRETQYF. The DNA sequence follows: TGCAGTGCAGCCCGGAGAGAGACCCAGTACTTC.